These 27 T cell receptor beta chains came from one sample sequenced in a study of cytomegalovirus exposure and HLA in healthy donors. PCR involved 60 Vbeta and 13 Jbeta primers. The method was immunoSEQ multiplex PCR; TCRdb's version includes in-frame clones alone and lacks a portion of them. The data contain about 200,000 clones, 80% to 90% of them singletons. Material: PBMCs. The receptors were gathered from a man between 25 and 39 years old in good health and CMV-seronegative.

This clone occurred a few times. CDR3 protein: CASSPMDRVNYGYTF. For the CDR3, the DNA is TGTGCCAGCAGTCCCATGGACAGGGTTAACTATGGCTACACCTTC. J is TRBJ1-2 and V is TRBV28; 8 nucleotides match TRBD1. Germline V lookup: CDR1 MDHEN, CDR2 SYDVKM. Trimming cost V 5 bases and J 1 base; bases outside gene matches: 6. This CDR3 is built from 15 residues.

V gene TRBV5-3 combines with J gene TRBJ1-2; 8 bases fit TRBD1. Being an ORF, TRBV5-3 has a function that is uncertain. V shed 4 bases, J shed 4 bases, and the junction held 6 bases outside the gene matches. This CDR3 comprises 14 residues. In DNA form, the CDR3 reads TGTGCCAGAAGCCTGACAGGGGCGGGCTATGGCTACACCTTC. Translation: CARSLTGAGYGYTF.

This clone was counted a single time. The rearrangement links TRBV5-4 to TRBJ1-1; D is unclear. Looked up from germline, CDR1 is SGHNT and CDR2 is YYREEE (reference sequence). Between the trimmed V and J ends, which lost 4 bases and 0 bases, there was a span of 19 bases. This CDR3 spans 17 amino acids. CDR3 DNA: TGTGCCAGCAGCGAATCGTTACGGGATTTCATGAACACTGAAGCTTTCTTT. Translating it yields CASSESLRDFMNTEAFF. The variable domain in full, with the rest retrieved from reference TRBV5-4 and TRBJ1-1, is ETGVTQSPTHLIKTRGQQVTLRCSSQSGHNTVSWYQQALGQGPQFIFQYYREEENGRGNFPPRFSGLQFPNYSSELNVNALELDDSALYLCASSESLRDFMNTEAFFGQGTRLTVV.

J is TRBJ1-1 and V is TRBV7-8, with a weak D call TRBD1 (6 bases). CDR3 length: 17 residues. Between the trimmed V and J ends, which lost 1 base and 5 bases, there was a span of 20 bases. The germline gives CDR1 SGHVS, CDR2 FQNEAQ. Here the CDR3 DNA reads TGTGCCAGCAGCTTAGAAGACAGGTATTTTTTCGAGACTGAAGCTTTCTTT. Its protein is CASSLEDRYFFETEAFF.

V usage is TRBV5-1 and J usage is TRBJ2-7; 12 bases match TRBD1. Germline-derived CDR1 and CDR2 are SGHRS and YFSETQ. This CDR3 is built from 16 residues. The J segment lost 3 bases and the V segment lost 3 bases, leaving 7 bases of the junction unmatched. The CDR3 coding sequence is TGCGCCAGCAGCTCAGGGGGGACAGGGGGCGGCTACGAGCAGTACTTC. Translation: CASSSGGTGGGYEQYF. The full variable domain, with the rest looked up from reference TRBV5-1 and TRBJ2-7, is KAGVTQTPRYLIKTRGQQVTLSCSPISGHRSVSWYQQTPGQGLQFLFEYFSETQRNKGNFPGRFSGRQFSNSRSEMNVSTLELGDSALYLCASSSGGTGGGYEQYFGPGTRLTVT.

This clone showed up just a few times. The rearrangement joins TRBV5-1 to TRBJ1-6; 9 bases align to TRBD1. Germline loops: CDR1 SGHRS, CDR2 YFSETQ. V trimming: 3 bases; J trimming: 9 bases; junction bases outside the gene matches: 4. The CDR3 has 14 residues. This CDR3 is CASSSGQGSSPLHF. The CDR3 DNA reads TGCGCCAGCAGCTCGGGACAGGGCAGTTCACCCCTCCACTTT.

The genes are TRBV6-6 and TRBJ2-2; D might be TRBD2 (6 bases). In germline, CDR1 is MNHNY, CDR2 SVGAGI (reference sequence). Trimming took 8 bases from V and 6 from J, leaving 16 bases between them. The CDR3 is made up of 14 amino acids. The CDR3 loop reads CASRQEGTAGELFF. The CDR3, as DNA: TGTGCCAGCCGTCAGGAGGGTACGGCCGGGGAGCTGTTTTTT.

This clone was seen once. V usage is TRBV29-1 and J usage is TRBJ2-2; 8 positions match TRBD1. In germline, CDR1 is SQVTM, CDR2 ANQGSEA. CDR3 length equals 15 residues. Trimming took 5 bases from V and 0 from J; bases not matched to a gene: 5. This CDR3 reads CSVRTGRSNTGELFF. CDR3 in DNA: TGCAGCGTTAGGACAGGGAGGTCGAACACCGGGGAGCTGTTTTTT.

The V gene is TRBV5-5, the J gene TRBJ1-4; D may be TRBD1 (6 bases). Trimming removed 0 bases from V and 7 bases from J, with 13 bases in between. In germline, CDR1 is SGHKS, CDR2 YYEKEE (reference sequence). The CDR3 contains 15 residues. For the CDR3, the DNA is TGTGCCAGCAGCTTGGACGCGGGGGCTCGTGAAAAACTGTTTTTT. Translation gives CASSLDAGAREKLFF.

The chain employs TRBV13 and TRBJ2-7; 8 nucleotides align to TRBD2. The V and J ends lost 5 bases and 3 bases, in that order; junction bases with no gene match: 9. The CDR3 extends over 15 amino acids. Germline CDR1 is PRHDT and CDR2 is FYEKMQ (reference sequence). CDR3 residues: CASSDSGLGDYEQYF. DNA for the CDR3: TGTGCCAGCAGCGACTCGGGACTAGGAGACTACGAGCAGTACTTC.

The chain is built from TRBV7-2 and TRBJ2-5; D is unresolved. V gave up 2 bases and J gave up 1 base, with 8 bases separating them. This CDR3 region has 14 residues. Germline V lookup: CDR1 SGHTA, CDR2 FQGNSA. CDR3 nucleotides: TGTGCCAGCAGCTTAAACCGGTTCCAAGAGACCCAGTACTTC. It codes for CASSLNRFQETQYF. Based on the CDR3 plus reference TRBV7-2 and TRBJ2-5, the full variable domain is GAGVSQSPSNKVTEKGKDVELRCDPISGHTALYWYRQSLGQGLEFLIYFQGNSAPDKSGLPSDRFSAERTGGSVSTLTIQRTQQEDSAVYLCASSLNRFQETQYFGPGTRLLVL.

This clone occurred once. The chain links TRBV7-6 to TRBJ1-3; 7 bases fit TRBD1. V lost 5 bases, J lost 5 bases, and 6 bases stayed unmatched. CDR3 length: 14 residues. Germline values: CDR1 SGHVS, CDR2 FNYEAQ. The CDR3 region is CASSPGTVRNTIYF. DNA of the CDR3: TGTGCCAGCAGCCCGGGGACAGTCCGAAACACCATATATTTT.

The rearrangement links TRBV19 to TRBJ2-7; 7 nucleotides line up with TRBD1. CDR1 and CDR2 from the germline V gene are LNHDA and SQIVND (reference sequence). The CDR3 is 14 residues long. V trimming: 5 bases; J trimming: 5 bases; junction bases outside the gene matches: 9. CDR3 protein: CASSVQGILDEQYF. CDR3 nucleotides: TGTGCCAGTAGTGTACAGGGGATTCTCGACGAGCAGTACTTC. The full variable domain, rest sourced from reference TRBV19 and TRBJ2-7, is DGGITQSPKYLFRKEGQNVTLSCEQNLNHDAMYWYRQDPGQGLRLIYYSQIVNDFQKGDIAEGYSVSREKKESFPLTVTSAQKNPTAFYLCASSVQGILDEQYFGPGTRLTVT.

The genes are TRBV9 and TRBJ2-1; TRBD2 agrees at 12 bases. Germline V gene data show CDR1 as SGDLS and CDR2 as YYNGEE. The trim removed 4 bases at V and 5 bases at J, leaving 7 bases unmatched. The CDR3 is 16 residues long. CDR3 nucleotide sequence: TGTGCCAGCAGCCCATGGGGACTAGCGGGCCACAATGAGCAGTTCTTC. Translating it yields CASSPWGLAGHNEQFF.

The rearrangement links TRBV10-1 to TRBJ2-5, with 8 bases lining up with TRBD2. This CDR3 has 17 amino acids. Losses at the gene ends were 3 bases for V and 4 bases for J; bases not matched to a gene: 13. Germline V lookup: CDR1 WNHNN, CDR2 SYGVQD (reference sequence). CDR3 amino acids: CASSDNAGGLFGETQYF. The CDR3 nucleotides are TGCGCCAGCAGTGACAACGCGGGGGGACTGTTTGGAGAGACCCAGTACTTC.

This sequence joins TRBV11-2 and TRBJ2-7; D unresolved. V was pared by 8 bases and J by 6 bases, with 17 bases between. The germline V gene encodes CDR1 SGHAT and CDR2 FQNNGV. The CDR3 loop spans 13 amino acids. CDR3 bases: TGTGCCAGCTCCAGGCTGGATTCCACCGAGCAGTACTTC. This codes for CASSRLDSTEQYF. Variable domain in full (rest from reference TRBV11-2 and TRBJ2-7): EAGVAQSPRYKIIEKRQSVAFWCNPISGHATLYWYQQILGQGPKLLIQFQNNGVVDDSQLPKDRFSAERLKGVDSTLKIQPAKLEDSAVYLCASSRLDSTEQYFGPGTRLTVT.

V usage is TRBV19 and J usage is TRBJ2-7, with 9 bases lining up with TRBD2. The V gene's germline CDR1 is LNHDA and CDR2 SQIVND (reference sequence). J gave up 3 bases and V 4 bases, and 7 bases lay outside the gene matches. The CDR3 is 15 amino acids. The DNA of the CDR3 is TGTGCCAGTAGTACAGCAAGCGGGGGGAGCTACGAGCAGTACTTC. Protein product: CASSTASGGSYEQYF.

DNA for the CDR3: TGTGCCAGCAGCAAAGCGCTGAAGCCGCCGTACTTC. Translated, it gives CASSKALKPPYF. The chain recombines TRBV21-1 with TRBJ2-5; the table calls TRBD2, which could not be checked here. TRBV21-1 is given as a pseudogene. The CDR3 is 12 residues long.

V is TRBV19 and J is TRBJ2-5; 9 nucleotides match TRBD1. Germline loops: CDR1 LNHDA, CDR2 SQIVND (reference sequence). The CDR3 totals 16 residues. With 8 bases clipped from V and 4 bases from J, the junction kept 14 bases outside the gene matches. The CDR3 DNA reads TGTGCCAGTCGAACCCACCAACCGGGACAGGGAGAGACCCAGTACTTC. Its protein product is CASRTHQPGQGETQYF.

The V and J genes are TRBV4-2 and TRBJ2-7; a possible D gene is TRBD2 (5 bases). Germline CDR1 and CDR2: LGHNA and YNFKEQ. The CDR3 runs 15 residues. V lost 1 base and J lost 1, with 11 bases in between. The CDR3 DNA sequence: TGTGCCAGCAGCCAAGGAGGGTCCCGTTCCTACGAGCAGTACTTC. Translated: CASSQGGSRSYEQYF.

A few counts support this clone. This chain uses TRBV4-3 with TRBJ2-3, with 11 bases that match TRBD2. CDR3 length: 15 amino acids. Germline V lookup: CDR1 LGHNA, CDR2 YSLEER. V was pared by 6 bases and J by 3 bases, with 5 bases of the junction left unmatched. The CDR3 protein is CASSLAGGRTDTQYF. The DNA of the CDR3 is TGCGCCAGCAGTTTAGCGGGGGGGCGGACAGATACGCAGTATTTT.

Comments on this clone: The junction differs from germline at one of its ends, possibly a read error. J is TRBJ1-1 and V is TRBV7-9, with D uncertain. The germline CDR1 and CDR2 sequences are SEHNR and FQNEAQ (reference sequence). The CDR3 extends over 14 amino acids. CDR3 sequence (DNA): TGTTCCAGCAGCGTCCCCGGGTTGAGGACTGAAGCTTTCTTT. Translating gives CSSSVPGLRTEAFF. Looking up the rest from reference TRBV7-9 and TRBJ1-1 gives the full variable domain: DTGVSQNPRHKITKRGQNVTFRCDPISEHNRLYWYRQTLGQGPEFLTYFQNEAQLEKSRLLSDRFSAERPKGSFSTLEIQRTEQGDSAMYLCSSSVPGLRTEAFFGQGTRLTVV.

The CDR3 sequence: CASSLQPGQGGGYTF. CDR3 bases: TGTGCCAGCAGCTTACAACCGGGACAGGGCGGAGGCTACACCTTC. The V gene is TRBV7-9, the J gene TRBJ1-2; 9 nucleotides line up with TRBD1. The V segment lost 2 bases and the J segment 8 bases; nucleotides outside the gene matches: 9. Germline lookup yields CDR1 SEHNR and CDR2 FQNEAQ (reference sequence). This CDR3 has 15 amino acids.

V usage is TRBV28 and J usage is TRBJ2-7, with D perhaps TRBD1 (5 bases). The CDR3 runs to 14 residues. Trimming took 2 bases from V and 3 from J, leaving 11 bases between them. The germline CDR1 and CDR2 sequences are MDHEN and SYDVKM. CDR3: CASSLQGVLYEQYF. CDR3 DNA sequence: TGTGCCAGCAGTTTACAAGGGGTTCTCTACGAGCAGTACTTC.

V is TRBV19 and J is TRBJ1-5, with 9 bases lining up with TRBD1. Germline V gene sequence: CDR1 LNHDA, CDR2 SQIVND (reference sequence). The CDR3 contains 15 residues. The trim removed 3 bases at V and 2 bases at J, leaving 2 bases unmatched. CDR3 loop: CASSIRDRGNQPQHF. The CDR3 nucleotides read TGTGCCAGTAGTATCAGGGACAGGGGCAATCAGCCCCAGCATTTT.

This clone occurred once. The rearrangement links TRBV5-1 to TRBJ2-1; D might be TRBD1 (6 bases). The germline gives CDR1 SGHRS, CDR2 YFSETQ. The CDR3 covers 15 residues. V dropped 1 base and J dropped 2 bases, with 10 bases sitting between them. DNA for the CDR3: TGCGCCAGCAGCTTGCGGACAGTAACCTACAATGAGCAGTTCTTC. Translated: CASSLRTVTYNEQFF.

The chain has TRBV19 and TRBJ1-2; D possibly corresponds to TRBD1 (5 bases). CDR1 and CDR2 (germline): LNHDA, SQIVND (reference sequence). V dropped 7 bases and J dropped 2 bases, with 8 bases sitting between them. The CDR3 is made up of 12 amino acids. The CDR3 spells CASTDRNYGYTF. DNA for the CDR3: TGTGCCAGTACCGACAGAAACTATGGCTACACCTTC.